The 21 T cell receptor beta chains listed next were all sequenced from one sample in a study of cytotoxic CD8 clonotypes in ibrutinib-treated CLL. The repertoire was sequenced with immunoSEQ multiplex PCR; TCRdb's copy has only in-frame clones and lacks some. The profile covers 330,000 or so clones, with 67% appearing a single time and roughly 6.7% taken by the ten largest. The source material was PBMCs, sampled after 36 months of ibrutinib treatment. These TCRs come from a human donor with chronic lymphocytic leukemia.

V and J are TRBV4-3 and TRBJ1-2, with D unclear. V gave up 4 bases and J gave up 6 bases, with 18 bases separating them. This CDR3 has 15 amino acids. Germline lookup yields CDR1 LGHNA and CDR2 YSLEER. The DNA for the CDR3 is TGCGCCAGCAGCCGTAGGTTCAGGTCCCAAGATGGCTACACCTTC. Amino acid sequence: CASSRRFRSQDGYTF.

The chain couples TRBV25-1 to TRBJ1-6, with 7 bases lining up with TRBD1. CDR3 length: 16 amino acids. J gave up 7 bases and V 2 bases, and 8 bases lay outside the gene matches. CDR1 MGHDK and CDR2 SYGVNS come from the germline V gene. CDR3 sequence (DNA): TGTGCCAGCAGTGAACCCCGACAGGGAAAGAATTCACCCCTCCACTTT. This encodes CASSEPRQGKNSPLHF.

The CDR3 here is CASSMAGTTSSYEQYF. Here the CDR3 DNA reads TGTGCCAGTAGTATGGCCGGGACTACCAGCTCCTACGAGCAGTACTTC. The V gene is TRBV19, the J gene TRBJ2-7, with 7 bases identical to TRBD2. Germline V gene data show CDR1 as LNHDA and CDR2 as SQIVND (reference sequence). With V trimmed by 3 bases and J by 0 bases, 8 bases remained unmatched. CDR3 size: 16 residues.

The chain carries TRBV5-4 and TRBJ2-7; TRBD1 or TRBD2 may be the D gene (6 bases each). The V and J ends lost 5 bases and 4 bases respectively, with 16 bases between them. This CDR3 has 14 amino acids. Germline V lookup: CDR1 SGHNT, CDR2 YYREEE (reference sequence). The CDR3, as DNA: TGTGCCAGCAGACATGTGGGGGGCATTTACGAGCAGTACTTC. This codes for CASRHVGGIYEQYF.

The chain uses TRBV27 and TRBJ2-7; D remains ambiguous. The length of the CDR3 is 13 residues. With 6 bases removed from V and 3 bases from J, the gap between germline ends came to 12 bases. Germline V gene data show CDR1 as MNHEY and CDR2 as SMNVEV (reference sequence). The CDR3 DNA sequence: TGTGCCAGCAGCCGGGTGTTGGGCTACGAGCAGTACTTC. This encodes CASSRVLGYEQYF.

This clone was detected only a few times. Other DNA sequences from this sample encode an identical CDR3 as well. The chain recombines TRBV29-1 with TRBJ2-1; D uncertain. Germline CDR1 is SQVTM and CDR2 is ANQGSEA. CDR3 size: 11 residues. The germline V and J ends were trimmed by 4 bases and 2 bases, with 3 bases remaining between them. CDR3 residues: CSVAAYNEQFF. CDR3 coding DNA: TGCAGCGTTGCCGCCTACAATGAGCAGTTCTTC.

The chain recombines TRBV6-1 with TRBJ1-5; D ambiguous. CDR1 and CDR2 from the germline V gene are MNHNS and SASEGT. The CDR3 sequence is 15 residues long. Trimming shortened V by 2 bases and J by 6 bases, and 14 bases separated the two germline ends. CDR3 DNA sequence: TGTGCCAGCAGTGAACAGTGGCAGGTACGTCAGCCCCAGCATTTT. Its protein is CASSEQWQVRQPQHF.

CDR3 protein: CAISDLGPGNYGYTF. CDR3 DNA: TGTGCCATCAGTGACCTAGGCCCGGGAAACTATGGCTACACCTTC. The rearrangement joins TRBV10-3 to TRBJ1-2; D gene uncertain. The CDR3 consists of 15 residues. Germline-derived CDR1 and CDR2 are ENHRY and SYGVKD. Trimming took off 3 bases at V and 2 bases at J, with 13 bases between the two ends.

V is TRBV28 and J is TRBJ2-7; D is possibly TRBD1 (8 bases). CDR1 is MDHEN and CDR2 is SYDVKM in the germline V gene. CDR3 length equals 15 residues. Trimming pared 6 bases from V and 0 bases from J, leaving 15 bases between. CDR3 sequence reads: CASRGGDRSSYEQYF. CDR3 DNA: TGTGCCAGCAGGGGAGGGGACAGGAGCTCCTACGAGCAGTACTTC.

This chain joins TRBV5-1 and TRBJ2-7; TRBD1 matches at 9 bases. CDR1 is SGHRS, CDR2 YFSETQ, per germline. V trimming: 0 bases; J trimming: 2 bases; junction bases outside the gene matches: 3. The CDR3 length is 15 residues. The CDR3 region is CASSLGGTGTYEQYF. Written as DNA, the CDR3 is TGCGCCAGCAGCTTGGGTGGGACAGGGACCTACGAGCAGTACTTC.

The chain combines TRBV7-2 with TRBJ2-7; 9 nucleotides align to TRBD2. CDR1 and CDR2 (germline): SGHTA, FQGNSA. The length of the CDR3 is 15 residues. V shed 2 bases, J shed 3 bases, and the junction held 5 bases outside the gene matches. The CDR3 DNA reads as TGTGCCAGCAGCTTAAGGTCTAGCGGGGACTACGAGCAGTACTTC. Protein sequence: CASSLRSSGDYEQYF.

This clone was observed once. This chain joins TRBV28 and TRBJ2-3; D tentatively fits TRBD1 or TRBD2 (6 bases each). V lost 6 bases, J lost 2 bases, and 18 bases lay in between. The CDR3 length is 16 residues. CDR1 and CDR2 from the germline V gene are MDHEN and SYDVKM. The CDR3 region has the DNA TGTGCCAGCAGCCCTCTAGGGGGGAAAATCACAGATACGCAGTATTTT. This codes for CASSPLGGKITDTQYF.

The V and J genes are TRBV2 and TRBJ2-3; TRBD1 might be the D (6 bases). Germline V gene lookup returns CDR1 SNHLY and CDR2 FYNNEI. V lost 5 bases, J lost 8 bases, and 20 bases lay in between. The CDR3 is 15 residues long. This CDR3 reads CASSPDRTGIGTQYF. CDR3 bases: TGTGCCAGCAGTCCAGACAGGACGGGTATAGGTACGCAGTATTTT.

This sequence joins TRBV19 and TRBJ2-5; D might be TRBD2 (6 bases). Trimming pared 7 bases from V and 1 base from J, leaving 19 bases between. The CDR3 runs 16 residues. CDR1 and CDR2 from the germline V gene are LNHDA and SQIVND (reference sequence). The CDR3 DNA sequence: TGTGCCAGTACCCCGCCAGGAGGGCCAGCCCAAGAGACCCAGTACTTC. Residues: CASTPPGGPAQETQYF. The whole variable domain, remainder taken from reference TRBV19 and TRBJ2-5, is DGGITQSPKYLFRKEGQNVTLSCEQNLNHDAMYWYRQDPGQGLRLIYYSQIVNDFQKGDIAEGYSVSREKKESFPLTVTSAQKNPTAFYLCASTPPGGPAQETQYFGPGTRLLVL.

The chain recombines TRBV11-2 with TRBJ2-7; D gene ambiguous. Germline-derived CDR1 and CDR2 are SGHAT and FQNNGV. Trimming removed 5 bases from V and 2 bases from J, with 19 bases in between. CDR3 length: 16 residues. CDR3 nucleotides: TGTGCCAGCAGCCCCCTGAAAGGCCCGGGCGCCTACGAGCAGTACTTC. Translating it yields CASSPLKGPGAYEQYF. Together with reference TRBV11-2 and TRBJ2-7, the CDR3 gives the full variable domain: EAGVAQSPRYKIIEKRQSVAFWCNPISGHATLYWYQQILGQGPKLLIQFQNNGVVDDSQLPKDRFSAERLKGVDSTLKIQPAKLEDSAVYLCASSPLKGPGAYEQYFGPGTRLTVT.

The chain has TRBV19 and TRBJ1-2; 10 positions match TRBD1. The CDR3 length is 18 residues. Germline lookup yields CDR1 LNHDA and CDR2 SQIVND (reference sequence). Trimming cost V 1 base and J 0 bases; bases outside gene matches: 8. The chain's CDR3 is CASSIVGTGDVTNYGYTF. CDR3 coding DNA: TGTGCCAGTAGTATAGTGGGGACAGGGGATGTGACTAACTATGGCTACACCTTC.

This chain links TRBV7-2 with TRBJ2-1; TRBD2 is a possible D gene (6 bases). CDR3 length: 12 amino acids. CDR1 is SGHTA and CDR2 is FQGNSA in the germline V gene. V dropped 8 bases and J dropped 9 bases, with 14 bases sitting between them. CDR3 loop: CASGLTSVEQFF. In DNA form, the CDR3 reads TGTGCCAGCGGATTGACTAGTGTTGAGCAGTTCTTC.

This clone has more than one count but fewer than ten. The genes are TRBV2 and TRBJ1-5, with TRBD1 matching over 7 bases. The CDR3 length is 14 residues. V gave up 6 bases and J gave up 3 bases; unmatched junction bases: 5. Germline V gene sequence: CDR1 SNHLY, CDR2 FYNNEI. CDR3 amino acids: CASRAGQANQPQHF. Here the CDR3 DNA reads TGTGCCAGCAGGGCAGGACAGGCCAATCAGCCCCAGCATTTT.

This chain joins TRBV4-1 and TRBJ2-3; D may match TRBD1 or TRBD2 (5 bases each). Germline V gene lookup returns CDR1 MGHRA and CDR2 YSYEKL. The CDR3 totals 16 residues. The V gene lost 2 bases and the J gene lost 5 bases, with 17 bases spanning the gap. The chain's CDR3 is CASSQPFFGGIDTQYF. CDR3 sequence (DNA): TGCGCCAGCAGCCAACCCTTCTTTGGGGGAATAGATACGCAGTATTTT.

The chain is built from TRBV6-5 and TRBJ1-5; D is perhaps TRBD1 (5 bases). The CDR3 extends over 14 amino acids. Germline V gene data show CDR1 as MNHEY and CDR2 as SVGAGI. V lost 4 bases and J 2 bases, leaving 9 bases between the germline ends. The CDR3 loop reads CASSSGIGNQPQHF. CDR3 DNA sequence: TGTGCCAGCAGTTCAGGGATTGGCAATCAGCCCCAGCATTTT.

This clone was detected only a few times. V is TRBV18 and J is TRBJ2-1, with D uncertain. This CDR3 has 15 amino acids. Germline CDR1 KGHSH, CDR2 LQKENI. V gave up 3 bases and J gave up 9 bases, with 18 bases separating them. The chain's CDR3 is CASSPGRLGNGEQFF. The CDR3 nucleotides are TGTGCCAGCTCACCTGGGCGTCTAGGGAATGGTGAGCAGTTCTTC.